Detailed here is one T cell receptor beta chain. These data are taken from a study of blood T cell repertoires in COVID-19. Using immunoSEQ multiplex PCR, the repertoire was profiled, and TCRdb retains in-frame clones only, with some absent. This table has 290,000 or so clones, around 86% appearing once. Cohort placement rested on clinical history that participants reported themselves. The CDR3 loop spans 16 amino acids. The germline CDR1 and CDR2 sequences are WNHNN and SYGVQD (reference sequence). Trimming took 0 bases from V and 8 from J; bases not matched to a gene: 9. The rearrangement joins TRBV10-1 to TRBJ2-3; 9 nucleotides match TRBD1. The sequence was obtained from a woman aged 18-35 years who had recovered from COVID-19. The sample consisted of PBMCs or T cells enriched from blood (not recorded which). The CDR3 region is CASSESGTGLYSTQYF. CDR3 sequence (DNA): TGCGCCAGCAGTGAGTCGGGGACAGGGTTGTATAGTACGCAGTATTTT.